These 3 T cell receptor beta chains originate from one sample sequenced in a study of OX40 agonist ivuxolimab in advanced cancers. TCRdb's table, derived via immunoSEQ multiplex PCR, lists solely in-frame clones and lacks some. The table has 70,000 to 85,000 clones, more than 65% seen once. The source material was CD4+ or CD8+ T cells sorted from blood, sampled in a trial of the OX40 agonist ivuxolimab. The source is an adult with an advanced solid tumor such as melanoma, head and neck, liver or kidney cancer.

The chain couples TRBV5-8 to TRBJ2-3; D unclear. Looked up from germline, CDR1 is SGHTS and CDR2 is YDEGEE. With 4 bases removed from V and 5 bases from J, the gap between germline ends came to 14 bases. The CDR3 consists of 14 residues. The CDR3 DNA reads as TGTGCCAGCAGCGCGCCCGTCCTCATAGATACGCAGTATTTT. As protein: CASSAPVLIDTQYF.

The chain recombines TRBV2 with TRBJ1-2; unclear D gene. The CDR3 sequence is 13 residues long. V was pared by 2 bases and J by 7 bases, with 11 bases between. Germline CDR1 SNHLY, CDR2 FYNNEI. The CDR3 protein is CASSEQAAGGYTF. Here the CDR3 DNA reads TGTGCCAGCAGTGAACAAGCTGCGGGTGGCTACACCTTC.

Worth noting for this clone: Other DNA sequences in the sample encode the same CDR3. The V gene is TRBV7-8, the J gene TRBJ2-5; no reliable D call. The germline CDR1 and CDR2 sequences are SGHVS and FQNEAQ. Between the trimmed V and J ends, which lost 2 bases and 5 bases, there was a span of 9 bases. The CDR3 has 13 amino acids. In DNA, the CDR3 is TGTGCCAGCAGCTTAAGTGGGTTTGAGACCCAGTACTTC. Translation gives CASSLSGFETQYF.